This is a list of T cell receptor beta chains from one sample in a study of cytomegalovirus exposure and HLA in healthy donors. Assay used: immunoSEQ multiplex PCR; TCRdb lists only in-frame clones, some missing. Listed are around 190,000 clones; around 0.95% falls within the top ten. The specimen was PBMCs. Receptor source: a young woman in good health and CMV-seropositive. The CDR3 runs from the conserved cysteine through the conserved F or W. Fields, in order: CDR3 length, J gene, D gene, V gene, CDR3 DNA, CDR3 protein. A D gene is named only where the DNA matches it firmly.

>12|TRBJ1-5|-|TRBV28
TGTGCCAGCCCTTCCGGGGTTCAGCCCCAGCATTTT
CASPSGVQPQHF
>15|TRBJ1-1|-|TRBV7-9
TGTGCCAGCAGCTTAGGGGCAGGGTTGAACACTGAAGCTTTCTTT
CASSLGAGLNTEAFF
>15|TRBJ2-7|-|TRBV2
TGTGCCAGCAGAGAGACAGGAAATCTTCCCTACGAGCAGTACTTC
CASRETGNLPYEQYF
>14|TRBJ2-1|TRBD1|TRBV7-8
TGTGCCAGCAGCTTACGGGACAGGGGCAATGAGCAGTTCTTC
CASSLRDRGNEQFF
>15|TRBJ1-2|-|TRBV29-1
TGCAGCGTTGAGTGGGTAGGGACAAAAAACTATGGCTACACCTTC
CSVEWVGTKNYGYTF
>13|TRBJ1-1|-|TRBV4-1
TGCGCCAGCAGCCAAGTCTTCGGAGGTTGGGCTTTCTTT
CASSQVFGGWAFF
>13|TRBJ2-2|-|TRBV10-1
TGCGCCAGCATGAGCGGAAACACCGGGGAGCTGTTTTTT
CASMSGNTGELFF
>16|TRBJ1-2|TRBD1|TRBV5-8
TGTGCCAGCAGCTTGGCCCTCGACAGGGACCGCCTAAGCTACACCTTC
CASSLALDRDRLSYTF
>15|TRBJ2-1|TRBD2|TRBV19
TGTGCCAGTAGTCCCACTCTAGCGGGAGGGGGTGAGCAGTTCTTC
CASSPTLAGGGEQFF
>14|TRBJ1-1|-|TRBV10-1
TGCGCCAGCAGTGATGCAGGTCGGAACACTGAAGCTTTCTTT
CASSDAGRNTEAFF
>15|TRBJ1-4|TRBD1|TRBV4-1
TGCGCCAGCAGACCTGGGACAGGGGCATACGAAAAACTGTTTTTT
CASRPGTGAYEKLFF
>14|TRBJ2-1|TRBD1|TRBV15
TGTGCCACGGTCCAAGGGACAGAGTACAATGAGCAGTTCTTC
CATVQGTEYNEQFF
>15|TRBJ2-7|-|TRBV29-1
TGCAGCGTTGAAGATCGGGAACAGTTAAGTTACGAGCAGTACTTC
CSVEDREQLSYEQYF
>15|TRBJ1-2|-|TRBV4-1
TGCGCCAGCAGCCCGCTCTGGGACTCGGACTATGGCTACACCTTC
CASSPLWDSDYGYTF
>15|TRBJ1-3|-|TRBV6-5
TGTGCCAGCAGTTACTACAGGGATGGGAGAAACACCATATATTTT
CASSYYRDGRNTIYF
>13|TRBJ2-7|-|TRBV4-3
TGCGCCAGCAGCCAACGCAGGGGATACGAGCAGTACTTC
CASSQRRGYEQYF
>13|TRBJ1-1|-|TRBV2
TGTGCCAGCAGTGCGGAGATGAACACTGAAGCTTTCTTT
CASSAEMNTEAFF
>17|TRBJ2-5|-|TRBV18
TGTGCCAGCTCACCACCAACAAGGGGAAAGGAAAAAGAGACCCAGTACTTC
CASSPPTRGKEKETQYF
>14|TRBJ1-2|-|TRBV2
TGTGCCAGCAGTGAAGGAGGGTGGTACTATGGCTACACCTTC
CASSEGGWYYGYTF
>15|TRBJ2-7|TRBD1|TRBV27
TGTGCCAGCAGTTTAAGGGGACAGCCTTCCTACGAGCAGTACTTC
CASSLRGQPSYEQYF
>13|TRBJ1-5|-|TRBV30
TGTGCCTGGAGTTATCTAGGCATCCCTGCCCAGCATTTT
CAWSYLGIPAQHF
>13|TRBJ1-2|-|TRBV2
TGTGCCAGCAAATTGGGGGCCCGGGATGGCTACACCTTC
CASKLGARDGYTF
>13|TRBJ1-1|-|TRBV14
TGTGCCAGCAGCCAAGACAGTCCGCTTGAAGCTTTCTTT
CASSQDSPLEAFF